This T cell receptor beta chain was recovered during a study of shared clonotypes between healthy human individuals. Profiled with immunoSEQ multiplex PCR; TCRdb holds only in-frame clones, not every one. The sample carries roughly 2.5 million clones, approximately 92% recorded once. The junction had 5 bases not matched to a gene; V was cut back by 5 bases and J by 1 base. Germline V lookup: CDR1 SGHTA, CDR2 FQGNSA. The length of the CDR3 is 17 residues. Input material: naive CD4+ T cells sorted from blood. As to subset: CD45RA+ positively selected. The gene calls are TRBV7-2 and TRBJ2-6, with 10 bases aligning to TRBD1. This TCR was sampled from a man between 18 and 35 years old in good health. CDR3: CASSPRDRGSGANVLTF. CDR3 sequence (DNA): TGTGCCAGCAGCCCCCGGGACAGGGGATCTGGGGCCAACGTCCTGACTTTC.